The 7 T cell receptor beta chains presented below share a single source sample, sequenced in a study of vaccination and CD4 T cells after COVID-19. For these TCRs, the target antigens are not known. CD4+ T cells that had been cultured provided DNA sequenced with the Oncomine TCR Beta short-read assay. TCRdb ran MiXCR on the PCR reads and lists one entry per CDR3 protein. The sample has 8,500 to 13,000 distinct CDR3 sequences; 43% are singletons. The sample's treatment: roughly 10-day PBMC culture with coronavirus spike peptide pools or control peptides (ViraFEST assay). Specimen: CD4+ T cells from blood, cultured in vitro. The origin of the receptors is a human donor who had recovered from COVID-19.

The chain uses TRBV6-1 and TRBJ2-1, with 14 bases fitting TRBD2. V shed 6 bases, J shed 7 bases, and the junction held 5 bases outside the gene matches. The CDR3 contains 15 residues. The V gene's germline CDR1 is MNHNS and CDR2 SASEGT. CDR3 sequence reads: CASRGLAGGSNEQFF. The DNA for the CDR3 is TGTGCCAGCAGAGGACTAGCGGGGGGATCAAATGAGCAGTTCTTC.

This clonotype was seen a handful of times. V gene TRBV6-5 combines with J gene TRBJ1-1; maybe TRBD1 (6 bases). The CDR3 sequence is 15 residues long. Looked up from germline, CDR1 is MNHEY and CDR2 is SVGAGI. V was cut by 2 bases and J by 5 bases, with 15 bases left in between. CDR3 sequence reads: CASSYPFGGGTEAFF. The DNA for the CDR3 is TGTGCCAGCAGTTACCCCTTTGGAGGGGGTACTGAAGCTTTCTTT.

This clonotype was observed a few times. The chain joins TRBV7-2 to TRBJ1-6; D gene uncertain. CDR3 length: 12 residues. V lost 3 bases to trimming and J lost 10 bases, with 7 bases between them. Germline V lookup: CDR1 SGHTA, CDR2 FQGNSA. CDR3 coding DNA: TGTGCCAGCAGCTTCCAAAACTCACCCCTCCACTTT. This translates into CASSFQNSPLHF.

This chain joins TRBV7-8 and TRBJ1-2, with TRBD1 as a possible D gene (6 bases). There are 14 residues in the CDR3. The V and J ends lost 0 bases and 3 bases respectively, with 8 bases between them. CDR1 is SGHVS and CDR2 is FQNEAQ in the germline V gene. CDR3 in amino acids: CASSLAWTDYGYTF. In DNA form, the CDR3 reads TGTGCCAGCAGCTTAGCTTGGACAGACTATGGCTACACCTTC.

The rearrangement links TRBV4-1 to TRBJ2-3; the D gene could be TRBD1 or TRBD2 (5 bases each). V lost 1 base, J lost 1 base, and 9 bases lay in between. Germline V gives CDR1 MGHRA, CDR2 YSYEKL. The CDR3 spans 15 residues. CDR3 in amino acids: CASSQVGDRTDTQYF. The DNA for the CDR3 is TGCGCCAGCAGCCAAGTGGGGGACCGCACAGATACGCAGTATTTT.

Relative to its sample, this clonotype is medium-sized (0.01 to 0.1%). J is TRBJ1-2 and V is TRBV6-1; D might be TRBD1 (6 bases). The CDR3 is made up of 14 amino acids. Germline V gene sequence: CDR1 MNHNS, CDR2 SASEGT. V lost 0 bases and J 4 bases, leaving 9 bases between the germline ends. CDR3 sequence: CASSEAQGPYGYTF. The CDR3 nucleotides are TGTGCCAGCAGTGAAGCTCAGGGGCCCTATGGCTACACCTTC.

This clonotype has only a few counts. V usage is TRBV6-1 and J usage is TRBJ1-1; a possible D gene is TRBD1 (5 bases). The CDR3 is made up of 16 amino acids. Germline CDR1 and CDR2: MNHNS and SASEGT. Trimming pared 5 bases from V and 0 bases from J, leaving 16 bases between. This CDR3 reads CASSRTSGSMNTEAFF. The CDR3 region has the DNA TGTGCCAGCAGTAGGACATCAGGGTCGATGAACACTGAAGCTTTCTTT.